This T cell receptor beta chain appears in the sequencing data of a study of T cell responses to AZD1222 COVID-19 vaccine. About the research overall: Analysis merged second doses at about 4 or about 12 weeks.

Study results and caveats: The study found vaccine-associated CD4 TCRs spanning spike, dominant at 160-218 and 743-854. In all cases, repertoires were sampled only after the peak T cell response. Variant regions that are unmutated are reportedly the target of nearly half of spike-specific TCRs.

Assay used: immunoSEQ multiplex PCR; TCRdb lists only in-frame clones, some missing. The top ten hold around 7.5% of the sample, which has roughly 120,000 clones, about 90% seen once. The CDR3 runs to 15 residues. The V end lost 1 base, the J end lost 1 base, and 13 bases lay between the germline ends. Germline assignment: CDR1 SQVTM and CDR2 ANQGSEA. A word on this clone: Antigen unknown.

J is TRBJ1-2 and V is TRBV29-1, with D unclear. The clonotype was recovered from an adult in good health. Sequencing was performed on peripheral blood, taken on day 0 of AZD1222 vaccination. CDR3 protein: CSVEGYSSDNYGYTF. The CDR3 bases are TGCAGCGTTGAAGGATACAGTTCAGATAACTATGGCTACACCTTC.